This TCR beta chain was found in a study of T cell responses to AZD1222 COVID-19 vaccine. The protocol was immunoSEQ multiplex PCR, while the TCRdb copy is restricted to in-frame clones and leaves out a portion. Of roughly 160,000 clones listed, roughly 94% are singletons. CDR1 is SEHNR, CDR2 FQNEAQ, per germline (reference sequence). Trimming left V 5 bases short and J 4 bases short, with 11 bases between. The CDR3 has 13 amino acids. The rearrangement uses TRBV7-9 and TRBJ1-2; D may be TRBD1 (6 bases). The sequence was obtained from an adult in good health. Sample: peripheral blood, taken on day 0 of AZD1222 vaccination. The DNA of the CDR3 is TGTGCCAGCAGCCACGGACAGCTCTATGGCTACACCTTC. Its protein is CASSHGQLYGYTF.